The clone carrying this T cell receptor beta chain was seen only a few times. Its antigen is as yet unknown. The germline CDR1 and CDR2 sequences are LNHDA and SQIVND (reference sequence). Trimming removed 4 bases from V and 7 bases from J; junction bases left unmatched: 14. The CDR3 is 16 residues long. Investigators merged groups given second doses at roughly 4 or roughly 12 weeks. Here immunoSEQ multiplex PCR was the method, and the copy in TCRdb shows in-frame clones only, minus some. The table has around 120,000 clones, more than 75% seen once. The data originate from a study of T cell responses to AZD1222 COVID-19 vaccine. Findings of the study overall: In all cases, repertoires were sampled only after the peak T cell response. Clonal diversity may have been underestimated, and the donors were mostly white British, with more females than males. The study found Spike-specific TCR breadth and depth rose after two AZD1222 doses.

This chain links TRBV19 with TRBJ2-7; TRBD2 matches at 9 bases. The source is an adult who received the AZD1222 COVID-19 vaccine. Here the sequenced sample was peripheral blood, taken 28 days after the second AZD1222 dose. CDR3 in amino acids: CASSTLGREGSVEQYF. In DNA form, the CDR3 reads TGTGCCAGTAGTACCCTCGGGCGGGAGGGTTCGGTAGAGCAGTACTTC.